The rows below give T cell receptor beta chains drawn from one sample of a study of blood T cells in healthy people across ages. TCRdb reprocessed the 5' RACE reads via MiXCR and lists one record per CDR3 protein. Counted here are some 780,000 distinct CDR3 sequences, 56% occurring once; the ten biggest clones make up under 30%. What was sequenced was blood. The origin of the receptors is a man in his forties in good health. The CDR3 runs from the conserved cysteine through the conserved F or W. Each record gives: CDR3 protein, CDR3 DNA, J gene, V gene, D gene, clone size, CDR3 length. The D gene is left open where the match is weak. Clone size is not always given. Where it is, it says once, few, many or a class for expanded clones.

CDR3aa: CASSLVAQSSYNEQFF; CDR3nt: TGCGCCAGCAGCTTAGTAGCGCAAAGCTCCTACAATGAGCAGTTCTTC; j_gene: TRBJ2-1; v_gene: TRBV5-1; d_gene: -; abundance: -; len: 16
CDR3aa: CASRGQGIYGYTF; CDR3nt: TGTGCCAGCCGCGGACAGGGTATCTATGGCTACACCTTC; j_gene: TRBJ1-2; v_gene: TRBV9; d_gene: TRBD1; abundance: -; len: 13
CDR3aa: CASSQDWTGGSEKLFF; CDR3nt: TGCGCCAGCAGCCAAGATTGGACAGGGGGCTCTGAAAAACTGTTTTTT; j_gene: TRBJ1-4; v_gene: TRBV4-1; d_gene: TRBD1; abundance: -; len: 16
CDR3aa: CASSNVPPRDRETQYF; CDR3nt: TGTGCCAGCAGCAACGTACCGCCCAGGGATAGAGAGACCCAGTACTTC; j_gene: TRBJ2-5; v_gene: TRBV6-6; d_gene: -; abundance: -; len: 16
CDR3aa: CASSFFGDSGSNIQYF; CDR3nt: TGTGCCAGCAGTTTCTTTGGGGATAGCGGGTCAAACATTCAGTACTTC; j_gene: TRBJ2-4; v_gene: TRBV28; d_gene: TRBD2; abundance: -; len: 16
CDR3aa: CASSEERPAGGRDTQYF; CDR3nt: TGTGCCAGCAGTGAAGAAAGGCCGGCCGGGGGGAGGGATACGCAGTATTTT; j_gene: TRBJ2-3; v_gene: TRBV6-1; d_gene: TRBD2; abundance: -; len: 17
CDR3aa: CASSHGLAGETQYF; CDR3nt: TGTGCCAGCAGTCACGGACTAGCAGGGGAGACCCAGTACTTC; j_gene: TRBJ2-5; v_gene: TRBV27; d_gene: TRBD2; abundance: -; len: 14
CDR3aa: CSARDWQDQETQYF; CDR3nt: TGCAGTGCTAGAGATTGGCAAGATCAAGAGACCCAGTACTTC; j_gene: TRBJ2-5; v_gene: TRBV20-1; d_gene: -; abundance: -; len: 14
CDR3aa: CSVGPPSAAYNEQFF; CDR3nt: TGCAGCGTTGGGCCTCCTTCCGCCGCCTACAATGAGCAGTTCTTC; j_gene: TRBJ2-1; v_gene: TRBV29-1; d_gene: -; abundance: once; len: 15
CDR3aa: CSAQGTVNQPQHF; CDR3nt: TGCAGTGCTCAAGGGACGGTGAATCAGCCCCAGCATTTT; j_gene: TRBJ1-5; v_gene: TRBV20-1; d_gene: -; abundance: -; len: 13
CDR3aa: CASSPTRGQLETQYF; CDR3nt: TGTGCCAGCAGCCCAACTCGGGGACAGTTAGAGACCCAGTACTTC; j_gene: TRBJ2-5; v_gene: TRBV2; d_gene: TRBD1; abundance: -; len: 15
CDR3aa: CSVHGPDTGELFF; CDR3nt: TGCAGCGTTCATGGGCCCGACACCGGGGAGCTGTTTTTT; j_gene: TRBJ2-2; v_gene: TRBV29-1; d_gene: -; abundance: -; len: 13
CDR3aa: CASRKTGGFTEAFF; CDR3nt: TGTGCCAGCAGAAAGACAGGGGGCTTCACTGAAGCTTTCTTT; j_gene: TRBJ1-1; v_gene: TRBV12-3/TRBV12-4; d_gene: TRBD1; abundance: -; len: 14
CDR3aa: CASRGTLAEQYF; CDR3nt: TGTGCCAGCAGGGGAACGTTGGCCGAGCAGTACTTC; j_gene: TRBJ2-7; v_gene: TRBV2; d_gene: -; abundance: -; len: 12
CDR3aa: CASSLSIGFETQYF; CDR3nt: TGTGCCAGCAGCTTAAGTATTGGTTTTGAGACCCAGTACTTC; j_gene: TRBJ2-5; v_gene: TRBV7-9; d_gene: -; abundance: -; len: 14
CDR3aa: CASSASLSDTQYF; CDR3nt: TGTGCCAGCAGTGCGAGTTTGAGCGATACGCAGTATTTT; j_gene: TRBJ2-3; v_gene: TRBV25-1; d_gene: -; abundance: -; len: 13
CDR3aa: CASTEFRTGEETQYF; CDR3nt: TGTGCCAGCACCGAATTCAGGACAGGTGAAGAGACCCAGTACTTC; j_gene: TRBJ2-5; v_gene: TRBV5-8; d_gene: TRBD1; abundance: -; len: 15
CDR3aa: CASSDTGAGKKANYGYTF; CDR3nt: TGCGCCAGCAGTGACACCGGGGCCGGGAAGAAAGCTAACTATGGCTACACCTTC; j_gene: TRBJ1-2; v_gene: TRBV10-2; d_gene: -; abundance: -; len: 18
CDR3aa: CSAEMAPPGTDTQYF; CDR3nt: TGCAGTGCCGAAATGGCCCCTCCGGGCACAGATACGCAGTATTTT; j_gene: TRBJ2-3; v_gene: TRBV20-1; d_gene: -; abundance: -; len: 15
CDR3aa: CSAAGTSGRFYEQYF; CDR3nt: TGCAGTGCTGCCGGGACTAGCGGGAGGTTCTACGAGCAGTACTTC; j_gene: TRBJ2-7; v_gene: TRBV20-1; d_gene: TRBD2; abundance: -; len: 15
CDR3aa: CASRGGQGPHTDTQYF; CDR3nt: TGTGCCAGCAGGGGGGGACAGGGCCCCCACACAGATACGCAGTATTTT; j_gene: TRBJ2-3; v_gene: TRBV21-1; d_gene: -; abundance: -; len: 16
CDR3aa: CSVGGADGYTF; CDR3nt: TGCAGCGTTGGGGGCGCGGATGGCTACACCTTC; j_gene: TRBJ1-2; v_gene: TRBV29-1; d_gene: -; abundance: few; len: 11
CDR3aa: CASSFNVQETQYF; CDR3nt: TGTGCCAGCAGTTTCAATGTACAAGAGACCCAGTACTTC; j_gene: TRBJ2-5; v_gene: TRBV7-8; d_gene: -; abundance: once; len: 13
CDR3aa: CASSPGGLAGFYEQYF; CDR3nt: TGTGCCAGCAGCCCGGGGGGACTAGCGGGTTTCTACGAGCAGTACTTC; j_gene: TRBJ2-7; v_gene: TRBV9; d_gene: TRBD2; abundance: -; len: 16
CDR3aa: CASSPAGAPEQFF; CDR3nt: TGTGCCAGCAGCCCGGCGGGGGCCCCCGAGCAGTTCTTC; j_gene: TRBJ2-1; v_gene: TRBV9; d_gene: -; abundance: many; len: 13
CDR3aa: CASSLDPGRGVDTQYF; CDR3nt: TGTGCCAGCAGCTTAGATCCCGGCAGGGGAGTTGATACGCAGTATTTT; j_gene: TRBJ2-3; v_gene: TRBV11-2; d_gene: -; abundance: -; len: 16
CDR3aa: CASRGQGVITEAFF; CDR3nt: TGTGCCAGCAGGGGACAGGGGGTAATCACTGAAGCTTTCTTT; j_gene: TRBJ1-1; v_gene: TRBV12-3/TRBV12-4; d_gene: TRBD1; abundance: -; len: 14
CDR3aa: CASSPLGLAKNIQYF; CDR3nt: TGTGCCAGCAGCCCCCTGGGGCTAGCCAAAAACATTCAGTACTTC; j_gene: TRBJ2-4; v_gene: TRBV11-3; d_gene: -; abundance: -; len: 15
CDR3aa: CSVEWEIAGETSSYNEQFF; CDR3nt: TGCAGCGTTGAATGGGAGATAGCGGGAGAGACTAGCTCCTACAATGAGCAGTTCTTC; j_gene: TRBJ2-1; v_gene: TRBV29-1; d_gene: TRBD2; abundance: -; len: 19
CDR3aa: CASSARSGSGNEQFF; CDR3nt: TGCGCCAGCAGCGCCCGTAGCGGGAGCGGGAATGAGCAGTTCTTC; j_gene: TRBJ2-1; v_gene: TRBV5-1; d_gene: TRBD2; abundance: -; len: 15
CDR3aa: CASSALGGDPSTDTQYF; CDR3nt: TGTGCCAGCAGCGCTCTTGGGGGAGACCCTAGCACAGATACGCAGTATTTT; j_gene: TRBJ2-3; v_gene: TRBV7-3; d_gene: -; abundance: -; len: 17
CDR3aa: CASSRPGQGIPSGSYNEQFF; CDR3nt: TGTGCCAGCAGCCGACCGGGACAGGGGATACCGAGTGGCTCCTACAATGAGCAGTTCTTC; j_gene: TRBJ2-1; v_gene: TRBV7-2; d_gene: TRBD1; abundance: -; len: 20
CDR3aa: CASSPGQGNNEKLFF; CDR3nt: TGTGCCAGCAGCCCGGGACAGGGAAATAATGAAAAACTGTTTTTT; j_gene: TRBJ1-4; v_gene: TRBV7-9; d_gene: TRBD1; abundance: few; len: 15
CDR3aa: CASSSGQRSSYEQYF; CDR3nt: TGCGCCAGCAGCTCGGGACAGAGAAGCTCCTACGAGCAGTACTTC; j_gene: TRBJ2-7; v_gene: TRBV5-1; d_gene: TRBD1; abundance: -; len: 15
CDR3aa: CSARRPNNEQFF; CDR3nt: TGCAGTGCTAGACGACCGAACAATGAGCAGTTCTTC; j_gene: TRBJ2-1; v_gene: TRBV20-1; d_gene: -; abundance: -; len: 12
CDR3aa: CSTGTGGFEQFF; CDR3nt: TGCAGTACCGGGACAGGGGGATTTGAGCAGTTCTTC; j_gene: TRBJ2-1; v_gene: TRBV29-1; d_gene: TRBD1; abundance: few; len: 12
CDR3aa: CASSNRLAGGQREQYF; CDR3nt: TGTGCCAGCAGCAACAGACTAGCGGGAGGCCAAAGGGAGCAGTACTTC; j_gene: TRBJ2-5; v_gene: TRBV7-2; d_gene: TRBD2; abundance: -; len: 16
CDR3aa: CASSFIDDQPQHF; CDR3nt: TGTGCCAGCAGCTTTATTGACGATCAGCCCCAGCATTTT; j_gene: TRBJ1-5; v_gene: TRBV7-2; d_gene: -; abundance: -; len: 13
CDR3aa: CASSKFYKSGTGSPYNEQFF; CDR3nt: TGTGCCAGCAGCAAATTTTATAAGAGCGGGACAGGGAGTCCCTACAATGAGCAGTTCTTC; j_gene: TRBJ2-1; v_gene: TRBV21-1; d_gene: -; abundance: -; len: 20
CDR3aa: CAISEDSTDAQYF; CDR3nt: TGTGCCATCAGCGAGGACAGTACAGATGCGCAGTATTTT; j_gene: TRBJ2-3; v_gene: TRBV10-3; d_gene: -; abundance: -; len: 13
CDR3aa: CSVEDRIYEQYF; CDR3nt: TGCAGCGTTGAGGATCGTATCTACGAGCAGTACTTC; j_gene: TRBJ2-7; v_gene: TRBV29-1; d_gene: -; abundance: few; len: 12
CDR3aa: CAIMGSRRDQETQYF; CDR3nt: TGTGCCATCATGGGGTCAAGAAGAGATCAAGAGACCCAGTACTTC; j_gene: TRBJ2-5; v_gene: TRBV10-3; d_gene: -; abundance: -; len: 15
CDR3aa: CASSLEVVYEQYF; CDR3nt: TGTGCCAGCAGCTTAGAGGTGGTCTACGAGCAGTACTTC; j_gene: TRBJ2-7; v_gene: TRBV7-2; d_gene: -; abundance: -; len: 13
CDR3aa: CASSPQTGGSYEQYF; CDR3nt: TGTGCCAGCAGCCCCCAGACAGGGGGCTCTTACGAGCAGTACTTC; j_gene: TRBJ2-7; v_gene: TRBV27; d_gene: TRBD1; abundance: few; len: 15
CDR3aa: CSVGATSGGTYEQYF; CDR3nt: TGCAGCGTTGGAGCCACTAGCGGGGGGACCTACGAGCAGTACTTC; j_gene: TRBJ2-7; v_gene: TRBV29-1; d_gene: TRBD2; abundance: -; len: 15
CDR3aa: CSVELSGVHYEQYF; CDR3nt: TGCAGCGTTGAGTTGTCGGGGGTCCACTACGAGCAGTACTTC; j_gene: TRBJ2-7; v_gene: TRBV29-1; d_gene: -; abundance: few; len: 14
CDR3aa: CASSSPPARTYQETQYF; CDR3nt: TGTGCCAGCAGCTCACCCCCGGCTAGGACGTACCAAGAGACCCAGTACTTC; j_gene: TRBJ2-5; v_gene: TRBV7-2; d_gene: -; abundance: -; len: 17
CDR3aa: CASSQEDGGRGGTQYF; CDR3nt: TGCGCCAGCAGCCAAGAAGACGGGGGACGCGGAGGGACCCAGTACTTC; j_gene: TRBJ2-5; v_gene: TRBV4-1; d_gene: -; abundance: -; len: 16
CDR3aa: CASSVALGPGQGRNEQFF; CDR3nt: TGTGCCAGCAGCGTAGCTTTAGGGCCGGGACAGGGAAGGAATGAGCAGTTCTTC; j_gene: TRBJ2-1; v_gene: TRBV9; d_gene: TRBD1; abundance: -; len: 18
CDR3aa: CASSFPGVNTEAFF; CDR3nt: TGTGCCAGCAGTTTCCCGGGGGTGAACACTGAAGCTTTCTTT; j_gene: TRBJ1-1; v_gene: TRBV28; d_gene: -; abundance: -; len: 14
CDR3aa: CASSGTSGRAGEQYF; CDR3nt: TGTGCCAGCAGTGGGACTAGCGGGAGGGCTGGCGAGCAGTACTTC; j_gene: TRBJ2-7; v_gene: TRBV6-2/TRBV6-3; d_gene: TRBD2; abundance: few; len: 15
CDR3aa: CSARASGPVSYEQYF; CDR3nt: TGCAGTGCTAGAGCATCCGGGCCTGTATCCTACGAGCAGTACTTC; j_gene: TRBJ2-7; v_gene: TRBV20-1; d_gene: -; abundance: -; len: 15
CDR3aa: CASSVSGLAETQYF; CDR3nt: TGTGCCAGCAGCGTATCCGGACTAGCGGAGACCCAGTACTTC; j_gene: TRBJ2-5; v_gene: TRBV9; d_gene: TRBD2; abundance: few; len: 14
CDR3aa: CASSLGQGKLINEKLFF; CDR3nt: TGTGCCAGCAGCTTAGGACAGGGAAAATTAATCAATGAAAAACTGTTTTTT; j_gene: TRBJ1-4; v_gene: TRBV7-9; d_gene: TRBD1; abundance: -; len: 17
CDR3aa: CASSSRPTSGSFPYNEQFF; CDR3nt: TGCGCCAGCAGCTCCAGGCCGACTAGCGGGAGTTTCCCCTACAATGAGCAGTTCTTC; j_gene: TRBJ2-1; v_gene: TRBV5-1; d_gene: TRBD2; abundance: -; len: 19
CDR3aa: CSARPLTQETQYF; CDR3nt: TGCAGTGCTAGGCCCCTAACCCAAGAGACCCAGTACTTC; j_gene: TRBJ2-5; v_gene: TRBV20-1; d_gene: -; abundance: -; len: 13
CDR3aa: CASTPEGRKPQHF; CDR3nt: TGTGCCAGCACCCCGGAAGGGAGAAAGCCCCAGCATTTT; j_gene: TRBJ1-5; v_gene: TRBV7-9; d_gene: -; abundance: -; len: 13
CDR3aa: CASSQGQGADAQYF; CDR3nt: TGTGCCAGCAGCCAAGGACAGGGGGCAGATGCGCAGTATTTT; j_gene: TRBJ2-3; v_gene: TRBV3-1; d_gene: TRBD1; abundance: -; len: 14
CDR3aa: CSAPLETVWGYTF; CDR3nt: TGCAGTGCTCCCCTGGAAACGGTCTGGGGCTACACCTTC; j_gene: TRBJ1-2; v_gene: TRBV20-1; d_gene: -; abundance: -; len: 13